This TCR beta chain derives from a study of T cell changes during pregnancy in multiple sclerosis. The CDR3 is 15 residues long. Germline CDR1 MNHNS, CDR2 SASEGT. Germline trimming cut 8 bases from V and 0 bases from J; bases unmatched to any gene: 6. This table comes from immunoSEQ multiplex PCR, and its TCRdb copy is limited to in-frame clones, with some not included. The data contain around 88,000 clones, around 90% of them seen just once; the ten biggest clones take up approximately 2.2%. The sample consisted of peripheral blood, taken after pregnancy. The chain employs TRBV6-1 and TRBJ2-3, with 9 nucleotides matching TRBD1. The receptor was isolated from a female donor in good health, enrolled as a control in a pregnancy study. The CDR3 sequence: CASYEQGASTDTQYF. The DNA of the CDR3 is TGTGCCAGCTACGAACAGGGGGCAAGCACAGATACGCAGTATTTT.